The rows below give T cell receptor beta chains drawn from one sample of a study of cytomegalovirus exposure and HLA in healthy donors. Generated by immunoSEQ multiplex PCR, the TCRdb table keeps only in-frame clones and is missing some. Of some 180,000 clones in the sample, roughly 80% are singletons; the top ten hold approximately 3.6%. The source material was PBMCs. Source of these receptors: a man aged 40-55 years in good health and CMV-seropositive. Both conserved end residues are part of each CDR3. D genes are given only for firm matches. Rows may omit the clone size; those that give it use once, few, many or a size class.

cdr3_nt cdr3_aa j_call v_call clone_size d_call
TGTGCCAGCAGCTTAGTAGCGGGAGGTATCACCGGGGAGCTGTTTTTT CASSLVAGGITGELFF TRBJ2-2 TRBV11-2 NA TRBD2
TGTGCCAGCAGCTTCACAGGCCAAACGGACACCATATATTTT CASSFTGQTDTIYF TRBJ1-3 TRBV11-2 few NA
TGTGCCAGCAGCTTGGGCGGGCTGGATACGCAGTATTTT CASSLGGLDTQYF TRBJ2-3 TRBV7-9 NA NA
TGTGCCAGCAGCGGCCCGCAGACAGGGGGAATATACTACGAGCAGTACTTC CASSGPQTGGIYYEQYF TRBJ2-7 TRBV2 NA TRBD1
TGCGCCAGCAGCTTGGACAGGGAAGCCTCCTACGAGCAGTACTTC CASSLDREASYEQYF TRBJ2-7 TRBV5-1 NA NA
TGTGCCAGTAGTATTCCAGATATGAACACTGAAGCTTTCTTT CASSIPDMNTEAFF TRBJ1-1 TRBV19 NA NA
TGTGCCAGCAGTTTACGACTAGCGGGAGGTTTTGGGGATACGCAGTATTTT CASSLRLAGGFGDTQYF TRBJ2-3 TRBV28 NA TRBD2
TGTGCCAGAAGCATCGTGGGGGGTGGGGCGAAGGGAGGAGGGTACGAGCAGTACTTC CARSIVGGGAKGGGYEQYF TRBJ2-7 TRBV5-3 NA NA
TGTGCCAGCAGCCCTAGACAGGGGGCGGGAAACACCATATATTTT CASSPRQGAGNTIYF TRBJ1-3 TRBV4-2 NA TRBD1
TGTGCCAGCTCATTGGCCGGGACAGGGAACGAAAAACTGTTTTTT CASSLAGTGNEKLFF TRBJ1-4 TRBV18 few TRBD1
TGTGCCAGCAGCCCGTACAAGAAAGGCACAGATACGCAGTATTTT CASSPYKKGTDTQYF TRBJ2-3 TRBV5-6 NA NA
TGTGCCGGCCAAGTAGGGGTGAGCTACGAGCAGTACTTC CAGQVGVSYEQYF TRBJ2-7 TRBV7-9 few NA
TGCAGCGTCGCCCGGGGGGGGGTCTCCTACGAGCAGTACTTC CSVARGGVSYEQYF TRBJ2-7 TRBV29-1 NA TRBD2
TGTGCCACCAGCAGAGTAAGGGGCTCCACCTCTGGGGCCAACGTCCTGACTTTC CATSRVRGSTSGANVLTF TRBJ2-6 TRBV15 NA NA
TGTGCCAGCAGCCCCACAGGGGGTGGTACTGAAGCTTTCTTT CASSPTGGGTEAFF TRBJ1-1 TRBV7-3 NA TRBD1
TGTGCCAGCAGTTACTCGATATTCCGAGGGGGTTTTAGCAATCAGCCCCAGCATTTT CASSYSIFRGGFSNQPQHF TRBJ1-5 TRBV6-7 NA NA
TGTGCCAGCAGTTTAGAAGGTCGTAGGGGGGGTAGCTCCTACGAGCAGTACTTC CASSLEGRRGGSSYEQYF TRBJ2-7 TRBV27 NA NA
TGTGCCAGCAGCGCCAGGACAGGCCCCTACGAGCAGTACTTC CASSARTGPYEQYF TRBJ2-7 TRBV9 NA TRBD1
TGTGCTAGTGGTTTGCGGGACAGCAATAATTCACCCCTCCACTTT CASGLRDSNNSPLHF TRBJ1-6 TRBV12-5 NA TRBD1